The rows below give T cell receptor beta chains drawn from one sample of a study of cytomegalovirus exposure and HLA in healthy donors. Profiling relied on immunoSEQ multiplex PCR, and the TCRdb table lists in-frame clones only, not all of them. The table includes just over 150,000 clones, about 86% detected once. Material: PBMCs. These receptor sequences come from a woman aged 18-35 years in good health and CMV-seronegative. CDR3s include the opening cysteine and the closing phenylalanine or tryptophan. D genes are given only for firm matches. Clone size is shown for a subset of rows, as once, few, many or a class of expanded clone.

>TRBJ1-3|-|TRBV2|-
TGTGCCAGCAGTGAATGGAGCCGGGGCACCATATATTTT
CASSEWSRGTIYF
>TRBJ1-1|-|TRBV2|TRBD1
TGTGCCAGCCCCCGGGACAGGGGACATGGGACTGAAGCTTTCTTT
CASPRDRGHGTEAFF
>TRBJ2-2|-|TRBV6-1|-
TGTGCCAGCAGTAGAACAATGAAATCCGGGGAGCTGTTTTTT
CASSRTMKSGELFF
>TRBJ1-6|-|TRBV6-5|TRBD1
TGTGCCAGCAGGCCCGGGACAGAGGGGTATTCACCCCTCCACTTT
CASRPGTEGYSPLHF
>TRBJ2-6|-|TRBV2|TRBD1
TGTGCCAGCAGTGTCCCCGGGACAGGGACGCGCTCTGGGGCCAACGTCCTGACTTTC
CASSVPGTGTRSGANVLTF
>TRBJ2-7|-|TRBV4-1|TRBD2
TGCGCCAGCAGCTCAAGATTGGGGGCGGGAGGGCTCGGCGAGCAGTACTTC
CASSSRLGAGGLGEQYF
>TRBJ1-2|-|TRBV30|-
TGTGCCTGGAGTAAAGGAACGGGGGGCTACACCTTC
CAWSKGTGGYTF
>TRBJ1-4|-|TRBV6-6|TRBD1
TGTGCCAGCAGAACCGGGACAGAAGAAAAACTGTTTTTT
CASRTGTEEKLFF
>TRBJ2-5|once|TRBV6-4|-
TGTGCCAGCAGTGACTCGATTCCGTGGAAGCGGGCCGAGCCCCAAGAGACCCAGTACTTC
CASSDSIPWKRAEPQETQYF
>TRBJ1-5|once|TRBV19|TRBD1
TGTGCCAGTAGCGACAGGGGGACTGCTCAGCCCCAGCATTTT
CASSDRGTAQPQHF
>TRBJ2-7|-|TRBV5-6|-
TGTGCCAGCAGCACCTTTATCGGGAAAAGGGCGTACGAGCAGTACTTC
CASSTFIGKRAYEQYF
>TRBJ2-5|-|TRBV28|-
TGTGCCAGCAGGCCACAGGGGGGGGAGACCCAGTACTTC
CASRPQGGETQYF
>TRBJ2-3|-|TRBV2|TRBD2
TGTGCCAGCAGGGGTCGACTAGCGGATCACACAGATACGCAGTATTTT
CASRGRLADHTDTQYF
>TRBJ2-1|-|TRBV28|-
TGTGCCACCCAGTTTAGGGGACAAGACAATGAGCAGTTCTTC
CATQFRGQDNEQFF
>TRBJ1-1|-|TRBV6-5|-
TGTGCCAGCAGTTTCAGGAGAGGGGGTGAAGCTTTCTTT
CASSFRRGGEAFF
>TRBJ2-3|-|TRBV19|TRBD1
TGTGCCAGTAGTCCGACAGGGGGCACAGATACGCAGTATTTT
CASSPTGGTDTQYF
>TRBJ2-5|-|TRBV29-1|TRBD2
TGCAGCGTTGCACCAGTTGGGACTAGCGGAGCAGAGACCCAGTACTTC
CSVAPVGTSGAETQYF
>TRBJ2-3|-|TRBV19|-
TGTGCCAGTAGTCCTAACAGGGAAGCAGATACGCAGTATTTT
CASSPNREADTQYF
>TRBJ2-2|-|TRBV1|-
TGCACCAGCAGCCAAGAGGGGCGACCGAGGACCGGGGAGCTGTTTTTT
CTSSQEGRPRTGELFF
>TRBJ1-6|-|TRBV6-1|-
TGTGCCAGCGGTGACACTAATAATTCACCCCTCCACTTT
CASGDTNNSPLHF
>TRBJ2-7|once|TRBV6-7|-
TGTGCCAGCAGATTGGGGCGGGACTCCTACGAGCAGTACTTC
CASRLGRDSYEQYF
>TRBJ1-5|-|TRBV7-9|-
TGTGCCAGCAGCCCTGAAAGGGAGGACAATCAGCCCCAGCATTTT
CASSPEREDNQPQHF
>TRBJ1-4|-|TRBV28|TRBD1
TGTGCCAGCAACCCGGGGGACAGGGCTTATGAAAAACTGTTTTTT
CASNPGDRAYEKLFF
>TRBJ2-3|-|TRBV7-9|TRBD2
TGTGCCAGCAGCTTAGCGCAGGCTAGCGGGAGAACAGATACGCAGTATTTT
CASSLAQASGRTDTQYF
>TRBJ1-6|once|TRBV27|-
TGTGCCAGCAGTCCCCGTCCCCCTTCACCCCTCCACTTT
CASSPRPPSPLHF
>TRBJ2-3|-|TRBV19|TRBD2
TGTGCCAGTAGTCTCAAAGGTCTAGCGGGGGGGCTAAGCACAGATACGCAGTATTTT
CASSLKGLAGGLSTDTQYF
>TRBJ2-7|-|TRBV5-8|-
TGTGCCAGCAGCTTCGCGGAATCCCTTTACGAGCAGTACTTC
CASSFAESLYEQYF
>TRBJ2-3|few|TRBV6-5|-
TGTGCCAGCAGTTACCAGCGGGCTGGCACAGATACGCAGTATTTT
CASSYQRAGTDTQYF
>TRBJ2-7|-|TRBV10-3|-
TGTGCCAGTTCAGGCGACCCCTCCTACGAGCAGTACTTC
CASSGDPSYEQYF
>TRBJ2-7|once|TRBV28|-
TGTGCCAGCAGTACTGGGGCTCCTTCCTACGAGCAGTACTTC
CASSTGAPSYEQYF
>TRBJ2-6|-|TRBV30|-
TGTGCCTGGAGTGCCGGGGTGAGTGGAGGGGCCAACGTCCTGACTTTC
CAWSAGVSGGANVLTF
>TRBJ2-7|-|TRBV11-2|TRBD1
TGTGCCAGCAGCCACGCTCACCACAGGGGGGCCGGATACGAGCAGTACTTC
CASSHAHHRGAGYEQYF
>TRBJ1-2|-|TRBV27|TRBD1
TGTGCCAGCAGTCCGACCCCGGGACAGGGGGGGAACTATGGCTACACCTTC
CASSPTPGQGGNYGYTF
>TRBJ2-1|-|TRBV7-2|-
TGTGCCAGCCGGGTGTGGGGGCGGAATGAGCAGTTCTTC
CASRVWGRNEQFF
>TRBJ2-1|once|TRBV11-2|-
TGTGCCACCCTGAGCTCCTACAATGAGCAGTTCTTC
CATLSSYNEQFF
>TRBJ1-5|-|TRBV29-1|-
TGCAGCGTCCTTGAACCGGGAATTGTCGGGGCCCAGCATTTT
CSVLEPGIVGAQHF
>TRBJ2-7|-|TRBV7-8|-
TGTGCCAGCAGAAATGGACAGAACTACGAGCAGTACTTC
CASRNGQNYEQYF
>TRBJ1-1|-|TRBV7-2|TRBD1
TGTGCCTGCCCAACTCAAGGGACAGGGCCTTTAGGTGCTTTCTTT
CACPTQGTGPLGAFF
>TRBJ2-3|-|TRBV29-1|-
TGCAGCGTCGACGACAGCTACACAGATACGCAGTATTTT
CSVDDSYTDTQYF
>TRBJ2-2|-|TRBV6-5|TRBD2
TGTGCCAGCAGTTCCCTTGGCGGGGGGGCCTCCGGGGAGCTGTTTTTT
CASSSLGGGASGELFF
>TRBJ2-1|-|TRBV4-1|-
TGCGCCAGCAGCCAAGCTCATATAGGCAGTACAATGCGGGTGCAGTTCTTC
CASSQAHIGSTMRVQFF
>TRBJ2-7|-|TRBV28|-
TGTGCCAGCAGCGGTCAAGCCACCTACGAGCAGTACTTC
CASSGQATYEQYF
>TRBJ1-2|-|TRBV14|-
TGTGCCAGCAGCCAAGATCTATTTGGCTATGGCTACACCTTC
CASSQDLFGYGYTF
>TRBJ1-3|-|TRBV7-2|-
TGTGCCAGCAGCTTCGGGGGACGGGGCTCTGGAAACACCATATATTTT
CASSFGGRGSGNTIYF
>TRBJ1-2|-|TRBV10-3|TRBD1
TGTGCCATCAGTGAGCCCCGGGACAGGGGAGGCTATGGCTACACCTTC
CAISEPRDRGGYGYTF
>TRBJ1-5|-|TRBV6-4|-
TGTGCCAGCAGTGACTCTCCAGGGCTCAATCAGCCCCAGCATTTT
CASSDSPGLNQPQHF
>TRBJ1-2|-|TRBV6-5|-
TGTGCCAGCAGTTATGAGTCGGGGGTCAGTAACTATGGCTACACCTTC
CASSYESGVSNYGYTF
>TRBJ2-1|-|TRBV27|TRBD1
TGTGCCAGCAGCTGGGACAGGGGGAGCCAGTTCTTC
CASSWDRGSQFF
>TRBJ2-7|-|TRBV19|-
TGTGCCAGTAGTATACAAACAGGGAGCTACGAGCAGTACTTC
CASSIQTGSYEQYF
>TRBJ2-1|-|TRBV5-4|TRBD2
TGTGCCAGCAGCTTGGGTTCGCGGGGGGGCCATGATGAGCAGTTCTTC
CASSLGSRGGHDEQFF
>TRBJ1-2|once|TRBV27|-
TGTGCCAGCAGTGTGCAGGCGAACAACTATGGCTACACCTTC
CASSVQANNYGYTF
>TRBJ2-7|-|TRBV29-1|-
TGCAGCGTTGGGCCAGGGTTCTCCTACGAGCAGTACTTC
CSVGPGFSYEQYF
>TRBJ2-6|-|TRBV19|-
TGTGCCAGTAGTATATGGGCCACTGGGGCCAACGTCCTGACTTTC
CASSIWATGANVLTF
>TRBJ2-2|-|TRBV4-1|-
TGCGCCAGCAGCCAAATAATACGGGTGGGGGAGCTGTTTTTT
CASSQIIRVGELFF